What follows are 4 T cell receptor beta chains derived from one specimen sequenced in a study of blood T cell repertoires in COVID-19. Profiling relied on immunoSEQ multiplex PCR, and the TCRdb table lists in-frame clones only, not all of them. The table lists around 250,000 clones, 90% of them singletons. Material: PBMCs or T cells enriched from blood (not recorded which). The receptors were gathered from a middle-aged man who had been exposed to COVID-19.

J is TRBJ2-1 and V is TRBV2; D is unresolved. CDR3 size: 12 residues. V dropped 8 bases and J dropped 8 bases, with 13 bases sitting between them. CDR1 is SNHLY and CDR2 is FYNNEI in the germline V gene. The CDR3 DNA reads TGTGCCAGCCCCCGAACCGCGGATGAGCAGTTCTTC. As protein: CASPRTADEQFF.

As DNA, the CDR3 is TGTGCCACCGCGGCGGTAACATGGGAGCAGTACTTC. Amino acid sequence: CATAAVTWEQYF. The gene calls are TRBV10-3 and TRBJ2-7; D uncertain. Germline V gives CDR1 ENHRY, CDR2 SYGVKD. The CDR3 contains 12 residues. The germline V and J ends were trimmed by 10 bases and 7 bases, with 17 bases remaining between them.

The chain joins TRBV11-2 to TRBJ1-3; D is ambiguous. This CDR3 is 14 amino acids long. Germline assignment: CDR1 SGHAT and CDR2 FQNNGV. The V gene lost 5 bases and the J gene lost 2 bases, with 10 bases spanning the gap. CDR3 bases: TGTGCCAGCAGCACATCAGTTGCTGGAAACACCATATATTTT. The encoded protein is CASSTSVAGNTIYF.

This chain links TRBV7-3 with TRBJ2-5; TRBD2 might be the D (6 bases). Germline V lookup: CDR1 SGHTA, CDR2 FQGTGA. V was trimmed by 5 bases and J by 2 bases, leaving 12 bases between them. The CDR3 runs 14 residues. The CDR3 nucleotides read TGTGCCAGCAGCCCTAGGAGCGGGCAAGAGACCCAGTACTTC. Its translation: CASSPRSGQETQYF.